Listed below are T cell receptor beta chains from one sample, sequenced in a study of OX40 agonist ivuxolimab in advanced cancers. Some clones are missing from TCRdb's copy, which holds only in-frame ones; the method was immunoSEQ multiplex PCR. The sample lists over 50,000 clones, 80% to 95% occurring once. Sequenced material: CD4+ or CD8+ T cells sorted from blood, taken in a trial of the OX40 agonist ivuxolimab. Receptor source: an adult with an advanced solid tumor such as melanoma, head and neck, liver or kidney cancer. The CDR3 runs from the conserved cysteine through the conserved F or W. The order of the fields is clone size, J gene, V gene, D gene, CDR3 protein, CDR3 DNA. A D gene is named only where the DNA matches it firmly. Rows may omit the clone size; those that give it use once, few, many or a size class.

once	TRBJ2-3	TRBV27	.	CASSSIAESTDTQYF	TGTGCCAGCAGTTCGATAGCGGAAAGCACAGATACGCAGTATTTT
.	TRBJ2-2	TRBV7-9	.	CASSRPVTGELFF	TGTGCCAGCAGCCGACCCGTCACCGGGGAGCTGTTTTTT
.	TRBJ1-6	TRBV5-5	.	CASSQDGSPLHF	TGTGCCAGCAGCCAAGACGGTAGTCCCCTCCACTTT
.	TRBJ2-1	TRBV4-2	TRBD2	CASSPRPSGTLNEQFF	TGTGCCAGCAGCCCCCGGCCTAGCGGGACCCTCAATGAGCAGTTCTTC
.	TRBJ2-3	TRBV28	TRBD2	CASSLDSGAPDTQYF	TGTGCCAGCAGTTTAGACAGCGGGGCCCCAGATACGCAGTATTTT
.	TRBJ2-3	TRBV28	.	CASRPDVTTQYF	TGTGCCAGCAGACCGGATGTTACCACGCAGTATTTT
.	TRBJ2-3	TRBV28	.	CASSFLANLPDTQYF	TGTGCCAGCAGTTTTTTGGCTAATCTCCCAGATACGCAGTATTTT
.	TRBJ1-3	TRBV30	.	CAWSGTNSGNTIYF	TGTGCCTGGAGTGGGACTAACTCTGGAAACACCATATATTTT
.	TRBJ1-5	TRBV30	.	CAWSVGESNQPQHF	TGTGCCTGGAGTGTAGGCGAGAGCAATCAGCCCCAGCATTTT
.	TRBJ1-5	TRBV2	TRBD1	CASGDTGGQHF	TGTGCCAGCGGGGATACAGGGGGCCAGCATTTT
.	TRBJ1-5	TRBV30	TRBD1	CAWTSGQGVQPQHF	TGTGCCTGGACCTCGGGACAGGGGGTGCAGCCCCAGCATTTT
.	TRBJ1-5	TRBV27	.	CASSFNGVVQPQHF	TGTGCCAGCAGTTTCAACGGAGTAGTTCAGCCCCAGCATTTT
.	TRBJ2-1	TRBV6-5	.	CASSYGGRALYNEQFF	TGTGCCAGCAGTTACGGGGGTAGAGCGCTATACAATGAGCAGTTCTTC
once	TRBJ1-5	TRBV6-1	.	CASSELGGPSNQPQHF	TGTGCCAGCAGTGAATTAGGCGGACCTAGCAATCAGCCCCAGCATTTT
.	TRBJ1-2	TRBV9	TRBD1	CASSAQGPSGYGYTF	TGTGCCAGCAGCGCACAGGGGCCTTCCGGCTATGGCTACACCTTC
.	TRBJ1-1	TRBV15	.	CATSRGVVMNTEAFF	TGTGCCACCAGCAGAGGGGTAGTTATGAACACTGAAGCTTTCTTT
.	TRBJ2-3	TRBV30	.	CAWSRGSPDTQYF	TGTGCCTGGAGTAGGGGGTCTCCAGATACGCAGTATTTT
.	TRBJ2-3	TRBV6-1	.	CASSVNTDTQYF	TGTGCCAGCAGTGTTAACACAGATACGCAGTATTTT
.	TRBJ2-7	TRBV7-8	TRBD2	CASSFLGGTYEQYF	TGTGCCAGCAGCTTCTTGGGGGGGACCTACGAGCAGTACTTC
few	TRBJ1-5	TRBV30	.	CAWSIWNQPQHF	TGTGCCTGGAGTATTTGGAATCAGCCCCAGCATTTT
.	TRBJ2-3	TRBV30	.	CAWSPTGNTDTQYF	TGTGCCTGGAGTCCAACAGGAAACACAGATACGCAGTATTTT
.	TRBJ1-5	TRBV28	.	CASSLKGLENSNQPQHF	TGTGCCAGCAGTTTAAAGGGGTTAGAAAATAGCAATCAGCCCCAGCATTTT
.	TRBJ2-1	TRBV4-3	.	CASSLSVGARFNEQFF	TGCGCCAGCAGCCTGAGCGTAGGGGCCCGGTTCAATGAGCAGTTCTTC